The 13 T cell receptor beta chains below all came from one sample that was sequenced in a study of post-analysis software for immune sequencing data (dated by TCRdb to about 2015). No antigens are known for them. The full study reports these points: Several TRBV segments, including TRBV5-6, TRBV5-1 and TRBV20-1, were significantly more frequent in patients than controls.

The library was made by PCR. TCRdb shows the sequencer as Illumina HiSeq 2500. To reduce PCR and sequencing biases, unique molecular identifiers were incorporated into the TCR beta cDNA libraries. TCRdb reran the public reads through fastp at Q25 and MiXCR, keeping productive beta chains. Records with the same CDR3 protein are collapsed into one entry carrying the most frequent genes and DNA. The sample records approximately 570,000 distinct CDR3 sequences, around 44% of which are singletons. In total, the top ten clones hold around 1.7% of the sample. The sample comprised blood. The source of these receptors is a girl between 10 and 17 years old with multiple sclerosis.

This clonotype has only a few counts. The chain has TRBV12-3 or TRBV12-4 and TRBJ2-7, with no clear D. Trimming pared 4 bases from V and 2 bases from J, leaving 12 bases between. The CDR3 spans 14 residues. As DNA, the CDR3 is TGTGCCAGCAGTTCGCTCCAAAGTGCCTACGAGCAGTACTTC. Amino acid sequence: CASSSLQSAYEQYF.

V gene TRBV5-6 combines with J gene TRBJ1-2; D remains unclear. The CDR3 is made up of 15 amino acids. Trimming left V 0 bases short and J 1 base short, with 10 bases between. Germline-derived CDR1 and CDR2 are SGHDT and YYEEEE. The CDR3 loop reads CASSLGSSFNYGYTF. The CDR3 nucleotides read TGTGCCAGCAGCTTGGGGTCGTCCTTTAACTATGGCTACACCTTC.

This clonotype was detected a few times. The genes are TRBV4-1 and TRBJ2-1; possible D gene TRBD1, 8 bases. Per germline, CDR1 MGHRA and CDR2 YSYEKL. This CDR3 comprises 16 residues. V shed 1 base and J shed 7 bases, with 17 bases lying between them. This CDR3 is CASSQGRTGRGNEQFF. CDR3 sequence (DNA): TGCGCCAGCAGCCAAGGACGGACAGGGCGGGGGAATGAGCAGTTCTTC.

Only a few counts were recorded for this clonotype. V and J are TRBV5-1 and TRBJ2-5, with a weak D call TRBD2 (5 bases). The DNA end favors TRBJ2-7, so the J call may be wrong. The CDR3 has 13 residues. From germline, CDR1 is SGHRS and CDR2 YFSETQ. The CDR3 DNA follows: TGCGCCAGCAGCCTAGATTCTAGCCGCGAGCAGTACTTC. It encodes CASSLDSSREQYF.

V is TRBV20-1 and J is TRBJ2-4; 9 bases are a match to TRBD2. Germline V gene sequence: CDR1 DFQATT, CDR2 SNEGSKA (reference sequence). The ends lost 3 bases at V and 1 base at J; junction bases unmatched: 1. This CDR3 region has 14 residues. CDR3: CSASSGRAKNIQYF. The CDR3 DNA is TGCAGTGCTAGCAGCGGGAGGGCCAAAAACATTCAGTACTTC.

The rearrangement links TRBV5-1 to TRBJ2-3; D remains unclear. This CDR3 spans 14 amino acids. V lost 0 bases and J lost 6, with 11 bases in between. Germline V CDR1 and CDR2: SGHRS, YFSETQ. In DNA, the CDR3 is TGCGCCAGCAGCTTGGAAAGACCCCCGGATACGCAGTATTTT. Its protein product is CASSLERPPDTQYF.

V usage is TRBV9 and J usage is TRBJ2-1; D unresolved. CDR1 and CDR2 (germline): SGDLS, YYNGEE. The CDR3 has 14 residues. Trimming shortened V by 4 bases and J by 6 bases, and 14 bases separated the two germline ends. Here the CDR3 reads CASSSRHRTNEQFF. CDR3 nucleotide sequence: TGTGCCAGCAGCTCCCGTCATAGGACCAATGAGCAGTTCTTC.

This clonotype was picked up one time. A junction end diverges from the germline sequence, so it may reflect a read error. The chain has TRBV20-1 and TRBJ2-5, with D possibly matching TRBD1 (6 bases). CDR1 and CDR2 (germline): DFQATT, SNEGSKA (reference sequence). The CDR3 spans 15 residues. The CDR3 coding sequence is TGCAATGCTAGAGGAGCTAGCCAGGGGAAGGAGACCCAGTACTTC. Its protein product is CNARGASQGKETQYF.

This sequence joins TRBV5-1 and TRBJ2-1, with TRBD2 identical over 13 bases. The germline gives CDR1 SGHRS, CDR2 YFSETQ. Trimming cost V 2 bases and J 8 bases; bases outside gene matches: 10. The CDR3 extends over 17 amino acids. The CDR3 spells CASSLRLAGGKYYEQFF. CDR3 nucleotide sequence: TGCGCCAGCAGCTTAAGACTAGCGGGGGGAAAATACTATGAGCAGTTCTTC.

This clonotype appeared a few times. V is TRBV5-1 and J is TRBJ1-1; D uncertain. The V gene's germline CDR1 is SGHRS and CDR2 YFSETQ. V was cut by 5 bases and J by 2 bases, with 13 bases left in between. This CDR3 contains 14 residues. CDR3 loop: CASRKSGVNTEAFF. In DNA form, the CDR3 reads TGCGCCAGCAGAAAATCCGGGGTCAACACTGAAGCTTTCTTT. The entire variable domain, with the rest obtained from reference TRBV5-1 and TRBJ1-1, is as follows: KAGVTQTPRYLIKTRGQQVTLSCSPISGHRSVSWYQQTPGQGLQFLFEYFSETQRNKGNFPGRFSGRQFSNSRSEMNVSTLELGDSALYLCASRKSGVNTEAFFGQGTRLTVV.

This clonotype was seen ten or more times. V gene TRBV6-5 combines with J gene TRBJ1-2; TRBD1 agrees at 12 bases. This CDR3 has 15 residues. Germline-derived CDR1 and CDR2 are MNHEY and SVGAGI. The V gene end was trimmed by 4 bases and the J gene end by 7 bases; junction bases not matched to a gene: 7. The CDR3 loop is CASSSRDRGLSGYTF. The CDR3 DNA reads TGTGCCAGCAGTTCCCGGGACAGGGGGCTAAGTGGCTACACCTTC.

The chain uses TRBV12-3 or TRBV12-4 and TRBJ1-2, with D possibly matching TRBD1 (6 bases). The CDR3 length is 12 residues. The CDR3 nucleotides are TGTGCGCCGGGGGCGCCGGGCTCCGGCTACACCTTC. Protein product: CAPGAPGSGYTF.

This clonotype appeared a few times. V is TRBV7-9 and J is TRBJ2-2; the D gene could be TRBD1 or TRBD2 (5 bases each). Germline V lookup: CDR1 SEHNR, CDR2 FQNEAQ (reference sequence). The CDR3 spans 15 residues. Deletions cut 4 bases from V and 0 bases from J, with 9 bases between. CDR3 sequence reads: CASSSGTANTGELFF. The CDR3, as DNA: TGTGCCAGCAGCTCCGGGACGGCGAACACCGGGGAGCTGTTTTTT. Full variable domain (outside the CDR3, taken from reference TRBV7-9 and TRBJ2-2): DTGVSQNPRHKITKRGQNVTFRCDPISEHNRLYWYRQTLGQGPEFLTYFQNEAQLEKSRLLSDRFSAERPKGSFSTLEIQRTEQGDSAMYLCASSSGTANTGELFFGEGSRLTVL.